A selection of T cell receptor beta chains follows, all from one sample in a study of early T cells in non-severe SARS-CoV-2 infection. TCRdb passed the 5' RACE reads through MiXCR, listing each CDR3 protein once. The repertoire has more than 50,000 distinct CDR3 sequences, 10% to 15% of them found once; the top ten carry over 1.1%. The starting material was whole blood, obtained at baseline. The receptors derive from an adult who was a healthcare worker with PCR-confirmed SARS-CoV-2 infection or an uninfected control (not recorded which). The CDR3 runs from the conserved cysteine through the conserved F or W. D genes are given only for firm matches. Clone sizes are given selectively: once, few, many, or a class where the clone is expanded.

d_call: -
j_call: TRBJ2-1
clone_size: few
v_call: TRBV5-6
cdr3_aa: CASSFTSSEQFF
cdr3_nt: TGTGCCAGCAGCTTTACTAGCAGTGAGCAGTTCTTC

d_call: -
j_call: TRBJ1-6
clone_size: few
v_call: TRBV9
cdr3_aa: CASSGLNSPLHF
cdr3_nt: TGTGCCAGCAGTGGTCTAAATTCACCCCTCCACTTT

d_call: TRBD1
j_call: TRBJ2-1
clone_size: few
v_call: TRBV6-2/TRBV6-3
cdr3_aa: CATGTGAHNEQFF
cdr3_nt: TGTGCCACCGGGACAGGGGCCCACAATGAGCAGTTCTTC

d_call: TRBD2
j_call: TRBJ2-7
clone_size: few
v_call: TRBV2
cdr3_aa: CASSRLAGGPYEQYF
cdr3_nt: TGTGCCAGCAGCCGACTAGCGGGAGGGCCCTACGAGCAGTACTTC

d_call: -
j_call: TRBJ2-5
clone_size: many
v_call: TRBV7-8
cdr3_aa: CASSPTSLETQYF
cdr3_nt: TGTGCCAGCAGCCCGACTTCGTTAGAGACCCAGTACTTC

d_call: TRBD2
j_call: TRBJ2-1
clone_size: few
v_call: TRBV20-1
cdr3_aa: CSAKAGGGYNEQFF
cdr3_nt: TGCAGTGCTAAGGCGGGAGGTGGTTACAATGAGCAGTTCTTC

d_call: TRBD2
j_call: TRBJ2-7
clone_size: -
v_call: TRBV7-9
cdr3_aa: CASSSSGGLSYEQYF
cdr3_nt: TGTGCCAGCAGCAGTAGCGGGGGCCTCTCCTACGAGCAGTACTTC

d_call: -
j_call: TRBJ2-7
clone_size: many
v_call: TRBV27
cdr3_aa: CASSLSAGPQYF
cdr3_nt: TGTGCCAGCAGTTTATCGGCAGGCCCTCAGTACTTC

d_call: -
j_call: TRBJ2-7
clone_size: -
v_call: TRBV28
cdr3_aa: CASSLLVRDEQYF
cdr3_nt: TGTGCCAGCAGTTTGTTAGTCCGAGACGAGCAGTACTTC

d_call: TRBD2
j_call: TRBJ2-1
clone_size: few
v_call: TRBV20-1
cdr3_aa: CSARREAPSDEQFF
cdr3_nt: TGCAGTGCTAGGCGGGAGGCCCCCAGCGATGAGCAGTTCTTC

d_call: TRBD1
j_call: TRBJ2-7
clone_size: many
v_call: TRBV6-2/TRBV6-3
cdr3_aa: CASGSIWGQEYEQYF
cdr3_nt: TGTGCCAGCGGATCGATTTGGGGACAGGAGTACGAGCAGTACTTC

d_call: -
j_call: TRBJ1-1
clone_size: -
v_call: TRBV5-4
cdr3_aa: CASSAGFSNTEAFF
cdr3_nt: TGTGCCAGCAGCGCCGGTTTCAGTAACACTGAAGCTTTCTTT

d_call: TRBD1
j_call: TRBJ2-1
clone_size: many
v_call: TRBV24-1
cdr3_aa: CATSDRGTGLGNEQFF
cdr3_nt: TGTGCCACCAGTGACCGGGGGACAGGCCTAGGGAATGAGCAGTTCTTC

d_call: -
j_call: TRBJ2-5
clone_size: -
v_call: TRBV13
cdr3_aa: CASNSLRGASETQYF
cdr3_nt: TGTGCCAGCAACTCCCTTCGGGGGGCTTCAGAGACCCAGTACTTC

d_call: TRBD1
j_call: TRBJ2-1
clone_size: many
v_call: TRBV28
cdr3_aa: CASRGGQGTYNEQFF
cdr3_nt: TGTGCCAGCAGGGGAGGACAGGGGACATACAATGAGCAGTTCTTC

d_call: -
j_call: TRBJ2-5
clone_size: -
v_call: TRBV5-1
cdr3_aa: CASSFYQGGETQYF
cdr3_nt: TGCGCCAGCAGCTTCTATCAGGGAGGTGAGACCCAGTACTTC

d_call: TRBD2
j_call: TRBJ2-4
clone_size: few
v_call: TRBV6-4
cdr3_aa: CASSVTSTDIQYF
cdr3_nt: TGTGCCAGCAGCGTGACTAGCACGGACATTCAGTACTTC

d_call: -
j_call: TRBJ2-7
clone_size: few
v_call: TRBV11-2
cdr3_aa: CASSYPSTDLEQYF
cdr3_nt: TGTGCCAGCAGCTATCCATCGACTGACCTGGAGCAGTACTTC

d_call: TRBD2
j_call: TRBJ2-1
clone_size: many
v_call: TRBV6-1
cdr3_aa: CASSPRTSGTYNEQFF
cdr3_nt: TGTGCCAGCAGTCCTAGGACTAGCGGGACCTACAATGAGCAGTTCTTC

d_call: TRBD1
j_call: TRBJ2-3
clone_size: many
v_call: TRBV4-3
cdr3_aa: CASSQGDSHTDTQYF
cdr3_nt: TGCGCCAGCAGCCAAGGGGACAGTCACACAGATACGCAGTATTTT

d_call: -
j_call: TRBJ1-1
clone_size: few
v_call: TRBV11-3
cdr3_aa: CASSPDGNTEAFF
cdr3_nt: TGTGCCAGCAGCCCCGACGGGAACACTGAAGCTTTCTTT

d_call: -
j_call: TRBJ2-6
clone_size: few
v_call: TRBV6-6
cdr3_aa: CASTDSSGANVLTF
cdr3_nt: TGTGCCAGCACCGATAGCTCTGGGGCCAACGTCCTGACTTTC

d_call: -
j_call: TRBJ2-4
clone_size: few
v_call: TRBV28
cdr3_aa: CASSLFMGSGYNIQYF
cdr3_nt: TGTGCCAGCAGTTTATTTATGGGCAGCGGCTATAACATTCAGTACTTC

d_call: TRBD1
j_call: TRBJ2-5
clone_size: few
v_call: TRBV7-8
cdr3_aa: CASSPGQGGETQYF
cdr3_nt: TGTGCCAGCAGCCCGGGACAGGGAGGGGAGACCCAGTACTTC

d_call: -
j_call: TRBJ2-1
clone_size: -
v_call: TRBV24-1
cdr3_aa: CATSGVDNEQFF
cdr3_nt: TGTGCCACCTCAGGGGTGGACAATGAGCAGTTCTTC

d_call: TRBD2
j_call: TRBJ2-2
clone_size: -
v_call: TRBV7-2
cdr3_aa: CASSPRTSGTGELFF
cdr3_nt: TGTGCCAGCAGCCCCCGGACTAGCGGCACCGGGGAGCTGTTTTTT

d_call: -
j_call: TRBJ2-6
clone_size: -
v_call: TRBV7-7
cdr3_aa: CASSPGTTGANVLTF
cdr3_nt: TGTGCCAGCAGCCCTGGGACAACTGGGGCCAACGTCCTGACTTTC

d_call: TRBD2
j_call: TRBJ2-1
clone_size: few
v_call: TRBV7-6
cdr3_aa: CASSLVLSSGSSYNEQFF
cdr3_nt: TGTGCCAGCAGCTTAGTTCTGTCTAGCGGGAGTTCCTACAATGAGCAGTTCTTC

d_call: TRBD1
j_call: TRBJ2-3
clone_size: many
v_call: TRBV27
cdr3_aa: CASSHGTEASTDTQYF
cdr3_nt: TGTGCCAGCAGTCACGGGACAGAAGCTAGCACAGATACGCAGTATTTT

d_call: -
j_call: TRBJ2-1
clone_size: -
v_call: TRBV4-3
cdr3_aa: CASSHAEGSMDEQFF
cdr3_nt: TGCGCCAGCAGCCACGCGGAAGGTAGCATGGATGAGCAGTTCTTC

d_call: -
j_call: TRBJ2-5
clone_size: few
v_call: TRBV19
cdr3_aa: CASTPEGGRETQYF
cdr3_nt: TGTGCCAGTACCCCCGAGGGGGGACGAGAGACCCAGTACTTC

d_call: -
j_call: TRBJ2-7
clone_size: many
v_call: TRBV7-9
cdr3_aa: CASSLPIGHRYEQYF
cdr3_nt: TGTGCCAGCAGCTTACCAATCGGACACCGTTACGAGCAGTACTTC

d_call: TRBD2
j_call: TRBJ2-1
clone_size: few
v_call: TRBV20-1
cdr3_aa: CSAWGGTSSNEQFF
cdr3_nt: TGCAGTGCCTGGGGGGGGACTAGCTCCAATGAGCAGTTCTTC

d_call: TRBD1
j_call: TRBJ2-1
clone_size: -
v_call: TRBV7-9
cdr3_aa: CASSLDREGNEQFF
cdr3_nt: TGTGCCAGCAGCTTGGACAGGGAAGGGAATGAGCAGTTCTTC

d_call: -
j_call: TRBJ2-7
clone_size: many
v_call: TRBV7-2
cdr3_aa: CASRLLISQGLADEQYF
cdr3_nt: TGTGCCAGCAGGTTGTTGATTTCCCAGGGGTTGGCGGACGAGCAGTACTTC

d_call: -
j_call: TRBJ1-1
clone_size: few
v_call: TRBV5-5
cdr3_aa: CASSFGGRDSIRNTEAFF
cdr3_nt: TGTGCCAGCAGCTTCGGGGGGCGGGACTCCATACGGAACACTGAAGCTTTCTTT

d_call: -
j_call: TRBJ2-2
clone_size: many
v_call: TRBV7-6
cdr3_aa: CASSPRQIANTGELFF
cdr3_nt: TGTGCCAGCAGCCCGAGACAAATCGCGAACACCGGGGAGCTGTTTTTT

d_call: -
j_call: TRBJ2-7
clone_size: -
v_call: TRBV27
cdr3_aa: CASSFSSSYEQYF
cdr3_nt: TGTGCCAGCAGTTTTAGCAGCTCCTACGAGCAGTACTTC

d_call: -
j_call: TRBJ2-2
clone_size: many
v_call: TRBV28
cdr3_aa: CATRADNTGELFF
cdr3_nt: TGTGCCACCCGGGCAGACAACACCGGGGAGCTGTTTTTT

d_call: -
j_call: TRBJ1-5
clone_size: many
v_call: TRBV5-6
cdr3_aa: CASSPHGIQPQHF
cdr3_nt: TGTGCCAGCAGCCCCCATGGGATCCAGCCCCAGCATTTT

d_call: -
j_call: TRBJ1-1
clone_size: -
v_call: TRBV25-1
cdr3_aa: CASSESGTFGSTEAFF
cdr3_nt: TGTGCCAGCAGTGAATCAGGGACCTTCGGAAGCACTGAAGCTTTCTTT

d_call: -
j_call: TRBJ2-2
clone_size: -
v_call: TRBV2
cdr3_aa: CASSDRTGELFF
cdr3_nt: TGTGCCAGCAGTGACCGGACCGGGGAGCTGTTTTTT

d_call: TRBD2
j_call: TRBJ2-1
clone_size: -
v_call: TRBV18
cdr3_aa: CASSPPSGSLDEQFF
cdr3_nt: TGTGCCAGCTCACCACCGAGCGGGAGTCTCGATGAGCAGTTCTTC

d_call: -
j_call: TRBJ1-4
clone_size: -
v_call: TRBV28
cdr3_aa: CASRGNEKLFF
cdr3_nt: TGTGCCAGCCGGGGAAATGAAAAACTGTTTTTT

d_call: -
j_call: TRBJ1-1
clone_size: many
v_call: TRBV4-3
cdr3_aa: CASSQDPTSANTEAFF
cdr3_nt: TGCGCCAGCAGCCAAGATCCCACCTCAGCGAACACTGAAGCTTTCTTT

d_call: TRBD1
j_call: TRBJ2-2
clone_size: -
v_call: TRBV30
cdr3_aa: CAWSLTGGRGELFF
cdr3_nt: TGTGCCTGGAGTTTGACAGGGGGCAGGGGGGAGCTGTTTTTT

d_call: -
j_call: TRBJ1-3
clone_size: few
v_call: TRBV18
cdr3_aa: CASSPVTDRRAGNTIYF
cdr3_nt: TGTGCCAGCTCACCGGTGACTGACAGGCGAGCTGGAAACACCATATATTTT

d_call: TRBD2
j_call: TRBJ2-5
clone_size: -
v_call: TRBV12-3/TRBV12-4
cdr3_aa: CASSFASGSEETQYF
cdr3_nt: TGTGCCAGCAGTTTTGCTAGCGGGAGTGAGGAGACCCAGTACTTC

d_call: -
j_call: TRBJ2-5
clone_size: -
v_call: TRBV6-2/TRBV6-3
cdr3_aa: CASSQDGEIETQYF
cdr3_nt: TGTGCCAGCAGTCAAGACGGAGAAATAGAGACCCAGTACTTC

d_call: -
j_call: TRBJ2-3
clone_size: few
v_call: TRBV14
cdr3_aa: CASSHNPASPADTQYF
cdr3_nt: TGTGCCAGCAGCCACAACCCCGCTTCCCCTGCAGATACGCAGTATTTT

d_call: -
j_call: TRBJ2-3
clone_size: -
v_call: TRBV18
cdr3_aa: CASSPAGNTDTQYF
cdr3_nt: TGTGCCAGCTCCCCAGCGGGCAACACAGATACGCAGTATTTT